This TCR beta chain was recovered during a study of blood T cell repertoires in COVID-19. Study-level information: T cells, B-cell-depleted T cells, or PBMCs provided the cDNA or gDNA that served as material.

How the authors handled the data: Reference gene primers were amplified, and this amplification served to estimate nucleated cell counts. Repertoires were generated with immunoSEQ multiplex PCR, while TCRdb's copy carries only in-frame clones and drops some. V, J and clone size were drawn from that table, and D and trimming were deduced from the DNA. The sample shows approximately 170,000 clones, about 85% of them seen only once. V was cut by 3 bases and J by 0 bases, with 8 bases left in between. The V gene's germline CDR1 is SQVTM and CDR2 ANQGSEA. The CDR3 extends over 13 amino acids. The chain recombines TRBV29-1 with TRBJ1-1; D gene uncertain. This TCR was sampled from an elderly man with COVID-19, enrolled during active disease. Sequencing was done on a sample of peripheral blood. CDR3 sequence: CSVDDKMNTEAFF. The CDR3 DNA reads as TGCAGCGTTGATGACAAAATGAACACTGAAGCTTTCTTT.